Sequencing of this TCR beta chain was carried out in a study of T cells in Graves' hyperthyroidism and ophthalmopathy. Study-wide results and limits: Most expanded thyroid clonotypes above 0.001 also appeared in blood.

Exclusion criteria comprised uncontrolled infection, other autoimmune disease, pregnancy or lactation. The V segment lost 3 bases and the J segment 1 base; nucleotides outside the gene matches: 1. This CDR3 has 14 amino acids. In germline, CDR1 is SGHAT, CDR2 FQNNGV. This clonotype was recorded many times. Its antigen remains unknown. TCR beta CDR3 regions were amplified from RNA. An initial round of RT-PCR targeting the TCR CDR3 relied on the HTBI primer set. MiXCR was run by TCRdb on the multiplex PCR reads, yielding one entry per CDR3 protein. The sample holds under 550,000 distinct CDR3 sequences, about an eighth seen once.

The TCR comes from a woman between 18 and 30 years old with Graves' hyperthyroidism. The material sequenced was blood. The chain recombines TRBV11-2 with TRBJ2-5; 8 bases map to TRBD1. For the CDR3, the DNA is TGTGCCAGCAGCTTGGGACAGGTCCAAGAGACCCAGTACTTC. Its translation: CASSLGQVQETQYF.